These 12 T cell receptor beta chains share one sample of origin, sequenced in a study of shared clonotypes between healthy human individuals. The table came from immunoSEQ multiplex PCR; TCRdb's copy has only in-frame clones and leaves some out. This table holds roughly 640,000 clones, about 74% found once. The source material was memory CD4+ T cells sorted from blood. Subset of the sample: CD45RA-negative fraction. Receptors were obtained from a woman under 40 in good health.

V gene TRBV6-6 combines with J gene TRBJ1-2; TRBD1 might be the D (6 bases). Trimming shortened V by 0 bases and J by 5 bases, and 16 bases separated the two germline ends. The CDR3 is made up of 16 amino acids. Germline assignment: CDR1 MNHNY and CDR2 SVGAGI (reference sequence). The CDR3 here is CASSYSGMGAPYGYTF. For the CDR3, the DNA is TGTGCCAGCAGTTACTCGGGCATGGGGGCGCCTTATGGCTACACCTTC.

This clone was counted only a few times. This CDR3 is CASSDLAGYNEQFF. The CDR3 nucleotides read TGTGCCAGCAGTGACCTAGCGGGGTACAATGAGCAGTTCTTC. The chain carries TRBV6-4 and TRBJ2-1; the match to TRBD2 covers 9 bases. Germline CDR1 reads MRHNA; CDR2 reads SNTAGT. This CDR3 spans 14 amino acids. The trim removed 2 bases at V and 4 bases at J, leaving 0 bases unmatched.

This clone is a singleton in its sample. CDR3 in DNA: TGTGCCAGCAGTAGCAGGCGTGAAGCTTTCTTT. This translates into CASSSRREAFF. This chain links TRBV28 with TRBJ1-1; D uncertain. This CDR3 is built from 11 residues. Per germline, CDR1 MDHEN and CDR2 SYDVKM. V was trimmed by 5 bases and J by 7 bases, leaving 8 bases between them.

V usage is TRBV5-4 and J usage is TRBJ1-2; D remains ambiguous. CDR1 is SGHNT and CDR2 is YYREEE in the germline V gene (reference sequence). The CDR3 runs 13 residues. The V end was cut by 8 bases, the J end by 5 bases, with 16 bases between. The CDR3: CASAMRYGYGYTF. In DNA, the CDR3 is TGTGCCAGTGCCATGAGGTATGGGTATGGCTACACCTTC. The whole variable domain, filled in from reference TRBV5-4 and TRBJ1-2, reads ETGVTQSPTHLIKTRGQQVTLRCSSQSGHNTVSWYQQALGQGPQFIFQYYREEENGRGNFPPRFSGLQFPNYSSELNVNALELDDSALYLCASAMRYGYGYTFGSGTRLTVV.

V and J are TRBV19 and TRBJ2-2; possibly TRBD1 for D (7 bases). Trimming left V 5 bases short and J 6 bases short, with 16 bases between. The CDR3 runs to 15 residues. CDR1 and CDR2 (germline): LNHDA, SQIVND (reference sequence). CDR3 coding DNA: TGTGCCAGTAGTCCTCAGGGGGGTTTGGCCGGGGAGCTGTTTTTT. Translating it yields CASSPQGGLAGELFF. Combining the CDR3 with reference TRBV19 and TRBJ2-2 gives the whole variable domain DGGITQSPKYLFRKEGQNVTLSCEQNLNHDAMYWYRQDPGQGLRLIYYSQIVNDFQKGDIAEGYSVSREKKESFPLTVTSAQKNPTAFYLCASSPQGGLAGELFFGEGSRLTVL.

The chain carries TRBV28 and TRBJ1-5; D might be TRBD1 (6 bases). CDR3 length: 15 amino acids. CDR1 and CDR2 (germline): MDHEN, SYDVKM. With 3 bases removed from V and 7 bases from J, the gap between germline ends came to 16 bases. CDR3 amino acids: CASSLGQGGRQPQHF. For the CDR3, the DNA is TGTGCCAGCAGTTTGGGCCAAGGGGGACGGCAGCCCCAGCATTTT.

On this clone itself: A much larger clone lies one base from this, so it may be a read error. The chain recombines TRBV27 with TRBJ2-7; D not certain. The V and J ends lost 6 bases and 4 bases respectively, with 7 bases between them. The CDR3 contains 11 residues. Germline CDR1 MNHEY, CDR2 SMNVEV (reference sequence). The CDR3 reads CASSKNYEQYF. The CDR3 DNA reads TGTGCCAGCAGCAAAAATTACGAGCAGTACTTC.

The chain combines TRBV28 with TRBJ1-5; TRBD1 might be the D (5 bases). This CDR3 contains 13 residues. V lost 6 bases and J lost 7, with 13 bases in between. Germline CDR1 is MDHEN and CDR2 is SYDVKM. CDR3 DNA: TGTGCCAGCAGACTCGGCAGGGACCAGCCCCAGCATTTT. As protein: CASRLGRDQPQHF.

This clone was observed a single time. The V and J genes are TRBV11-2 and TRBJ1-1; 9 bases are a match to TRBD1. The length of the CDR3 is 13 residues. In germline, CDR1 is SGHAT, CDR2 FQNNGV. Unmatched junction bases numbered 2, after V lost 5 bases and J lost 4 bases. The CDR3 coding sequence is TGTGCCAGCAGCATACAGGGGGCCACTGAAGCTTTCTTT. Its translation is CASSIQGATEAFF.

This chain uses TRBV5-1 with TRBJ2-2; no definite D call. The CDR3 length is 12 residues. V lost 7 bases and J lost 2, with 6 bases in between. Per the germline V gene, CDR1 is SGHRS and CDR2 is YFSETQ. CDR3 DNA sequence: TGCGCCAGCGGGCTAAACACCGGGGAGCTGTTTTTT. It translates to CASGLNTGELFF.

The J gene is TRBJ2-5, the V gene TRBV19, with no clear D. Per germline, CDR1 LNHDA and CDR2 SQIVND (reference sequence). Trimming left V 4 bases short and J 5 bases short, with 11 bases between. The CDR3 loop spans 13 amino acids. CDR3 coding DNA: TGTGCCAGTAGTAGTCGATTGCGGGAGACCCAGTACTTC. It codes for CASSSRLRETQYF.

Comment on this clone: At the DNA level, this CDR3 is encoded by other sequences in the same sample as well. V gene TRBV18 combines with J gene TRBJ1-5; possibly TRBD1 for D (5 bases). In germline, CDR1 is KGHSH, CDR2 LQKENI. The CDR3 length is 15 residues. Trimming removed 0 bases from V and 1 base from J, with 7 bases in between. The CDR3 sequence is CASSPPGGSNQPQHF. The DNA of the CDR3 is TGTGCCAGCTCACCACCGGGGGGGAGCAATCAGCCCCAGCATTTT. The entire variable domain, with the rest obtained from reference TRBV18 and TRBJ1-5, is as follows: NAGVMQNPRHLVRRRGQEARLRCSPMKGHSHVYWYRQLPEEGLKFMVYLQKENIIDESGMPKERFSAEFPKEGPSILRIQQVVRGDSAAYFCASSPPGGSNQPQHFGDGTRLSIL.